This entry describes one T cell receptor (beta chain). Antigen: not known. The data were obtained in a study of cytomegalovirus exposure and HLA in healthy donors. The study, taken as a whole, reports: In vitro assays verified that a few CMV-associated chains recognized CMV antigens specifically. Cytomegalovirus association was listed for 150 to 200 TCR beta chains.

Trimming cost V 7 bases and J 7 bases; bases outside gene matches: 11. The CDR3 spans 14 residues. Germline loops: CDR1 SGHTA, CDR2 FQGNSA. Data came from immunoSEQ multiplex PCR; TCRdb stores just in-frame clones and leaves some out. The table has about 110,000 clones, roughly 95% seen once. The validation cohort, a group of over a hundred subjects, included the donors and was separate from the roughly 620-subject first cohort. The sequenced sample consisted of PBMCs. This chain uses TRBV7-2 with TRBJ1-2, with 8 bases lining up with TRBD1. This TCR came from a woman younger than 30 in good health and CMV-seronegative. The CDR3 DNA reads as TGTGCCAGCACCCAACAGACAACAGGGGGTGGCTACACCTTC. This translates into CASTQQTTGGGYTF.